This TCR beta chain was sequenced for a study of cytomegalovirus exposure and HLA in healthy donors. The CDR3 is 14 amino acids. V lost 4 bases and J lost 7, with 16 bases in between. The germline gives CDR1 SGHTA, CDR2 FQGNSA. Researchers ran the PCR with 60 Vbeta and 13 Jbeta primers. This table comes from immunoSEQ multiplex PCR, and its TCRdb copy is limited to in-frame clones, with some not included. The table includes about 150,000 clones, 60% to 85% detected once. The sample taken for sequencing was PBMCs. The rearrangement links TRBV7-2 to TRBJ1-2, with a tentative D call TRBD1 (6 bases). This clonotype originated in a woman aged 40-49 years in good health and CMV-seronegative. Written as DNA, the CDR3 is TGTGCCAGCAGCTCCCACATGGGGGGGCTTGGCTACACCTTC. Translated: CASSSHMGGLGYTF.